Presented here are 31 T cell receptor beta chains from one specimen sequenced in a study of blood T cell repertoires in COVID-19. Assay: immunoSEQ multiplex PCR; the TCRdb copy retains only in-frame clones and omits some. The sample yields 300,000 to 350,000 clones, approximately 88% seen once. The sequencing input was PBMCs or T cells enriched from blood (not recorded which). All receptors come from a man aged 25-45 years who had recovered from COVID-19.

The V and J genes are TRBV11-3 and TRBJ2-3; 12 bases match TRBD2. The CDR3 totals 16 residues. V lost 5 bases and J lost 5; bases outside the gene matches: 8. Germline CDR1 SGHNT, CDR2 YENEEA. The CDR3: CASSPGLAGTGDTQYF. In DNA form, the CDR3 reads TGTGCCAGCAGCCCAGGACTAGCGGGGACGGGAGATACGCAGTATTTT.

The genes are TRBV9 and TRBJ2-2, with TRBD2 matching over 9 bases. From germline, CDR1 is SGDLS and CDR2 YYNGEE. The CDR3 sequence is 14 residues long. V lost 5 bases to trimming and J lost 5 bases; unmatched junction nucleotides: 4. The CDR3 DNA is TGTGCCAGCAGAAGTGGACTAGCGACCGGGGAGCTGTTTTTT. It is translated as CASRSGLATGELFF.

This clone was recorded at least ten times. This chain links TRBV28 with TRBJ1-2; tentative D call: TRBD1 (6 bases). Germline-derived CDR1 and CDR2 are MDHEN and SYDVKM. The V end was cut by 2 bases, the J end by 4 bases, with 14 bases between. CDR3 size: 15 residues. CDR3 in DNA: TGTGCCAGCAGTTTACCCCGGCCAGGGGTCTATGGCTACACCTTC. The encoded protein is CASSLPRPGVYGYTF.

This rearrangement joins TRBV24-1 to TRBJ2-7, with 8 bases that match TRBD2. V was pared by 5 bases and J by 5 bases, with 7 bases of the junction left unmatched. Per the germline V gene, CDR1 is KGHDR and CDR2 is SFDVKD. This CDR3 is built from 14 residues. The CDR3 loop is CATSGTGTRNEQYF. The CDR3 region has the DNA TGTGCCACCAGTGGAACCGGGACTAGAAACGAGCAGTACTTC.

The chain is built from TRBV6-1 and TRBJ1-4, with a weak D call TRBD1 (5 bases). Germline V gene data show CDR1 as MNHNS and CDR2 as SASEGT. Trimming took 3 bases from V and 8 from J, leaving 13 bases between them. This CDR3 spans 14 amino acids. The CDR3 loop is CASSDLRGDEKLFF. The CDR3, as DNA: TGTGCCAGCAGTGATCTCCGGGGGGACGAAAAACTGTTTTTT.

The V gene is TRBV5-1, the J gene TRBJ2-3; 7 bases fit TRBD1. Trimming at V came to 4 bases and at J to 5 bases, leaving 7 bases not matched to a gene. This CDR3 contains 14 residues. CDR1 is SGHRS and CDR2 is YFSETQ in the germline V gene. Written as DNA, the CDR3 is TGCGCCAGCAGCCCACAGGGGCGGTTAGATACGCAGTATTTT. It is translated as CASSPQGRLDTQYF. The full variable domain, with the rest looked up from reference TRBV5-1 and TRBJ2-3, is KAGVTQTPRYLIKTRGQQVTLSCSPISGHRSVSWYQQTPGQGLQFLFEYFSETQRNKGNFPGRFSGRQFSNSRSEMNVSTLELGDSALYLCASSPQGRLDTQYFGPGTRLTVL.

The J gene is TRBJ1-3, the V gene TRBV3-1 (or the pseudogene TRBV3-2); D unclear. Germline assignment: CDR1 LGHDT and CDR2 YNNKEL (reference sequence). V was trimmed by 2 bases and J by 2 bases, leaving 4 bases between them. The CDR3 is 13 residues long. This CDR3 is CASSQFTGNTIYF. The CDR3 DNA follows: TGTGCCAGCAGCCAATTCACTGGAAACACCATATATTTT.

The chain uses TRBV28 and TRBJ1-1, with a tentative D call TRBD1 (6 bases). The V gene's germline CDR1 is MDHEN and CDR2 SYDVKM. CDR3 size: 15 residues. V gave up 5 bases and J gave up 1 base, with 14 bases separating them. CDR3 loop: CASSGGGHSNTEAFF. The CDR3 region has the DNA TGTGCCAGCAGTGGCGGGGGGCATTCGAACACTGAAGCTTTCTTT.

This chain connects TRBV1 to TRBJ1-5. TRBV1 is listed as a pseudogene. This CDR3 has 15 amino acids. The CDR3 sequence: CTSSQVRLTNQPQHF. CDR3 DNA sequence: TGCACCAGCAGCCAAGTACGACTGACTAATCAGCCCCAGCATTTT.

This chain links TRBV5-3 with TRBJ2-7; D is perhaps TRBD2 (7 bases). TRBV5-3 is marked as an open reading frame, function uncertain. This CDR3 spans 16 amino acids. Deletions cut 2 bases from V and 4 bases from J, with 19 bases between. CDR3 protein: CARSFPGGGGGYEQYF. Written as DNA, the CDR3 is TGTGCCAGAAGCTTCCCGGGGGGAGGGGGAGGATACGAGCAGTACTTC.

V usage is TRBV21-1 and J usage is TRBJ1-2. TRBV21-1 is described as a pseudogene. The CDR3 sequence is 15 residues long. The CDR3 loop is CASSKADGGNYGYTF. The CDR3 region has the DNA TGTGCCAGCAGCAAAGCCGATGGGGGGAACTATGGCTACACCTTC.

The genes are TRBV9 and TRBJ2-5; perhaps TRBD2 as D (5 bases). The CDR3 is 13 residues long. Germline values: CDR1 SGDLS, CDR2 YYNGEE. Deletions cut 5 bases from V and 0 bases from J, with 8 bases between. The CDR3 loop reads CASSPGYQETQYF. The CDR3 DNA reads as TGTGCCAGCAGTCCGGGGTACCAAGAGACCCAGTACTTC.

The chain uses TRBV7-2 and TRBJ2-2; a weak D match, TRBD1 (5 bases). V lost 3 bases and J lost 7, with 9 bases in between. The CDR3 runs 13 residues. Looked up from germline, CDR1 is SGHTA and CDR2 is FQGNSA. The CDR3 sequence: CASSFGQVGELFF. The CDR3 nucleotides read TGTGCCAGCAGCTTCGGACAAGTCGGGGAGCTGTTTTTT. Combining the CDR3 with reference TRBV7-2 and TRBJ2-2 gives the whole variable domain GAGVSQSPSNKVTEKGKDVELRCDPISGHTALYWYRQSLGQGLEFLIYFQGNSAPDKSGLPSDRFSAERTGGSVSTLTIQRTQQEDSAVYLCASSFGQVGELFFGEGSRLTVL.

This clone came up once. The chain carries TRBV19 and TRBJ2-7, with TRBD1 as a possible D gene (6 bases). Germline V CDR1 and CDR2: LNHDA, SQIVND (reference sequence). The CDR3 is 14 residues long. Trimming pared 4 bases from V and 6 bases from J, leaving 16 bases between. CDR3 sequence reads: CASSTGEGGSEQYF. CDR3 DNA: TGTGCCAGTAGTACAGGGGAAGGGGGTTCCGAGCAGTACTTC.

The chain has TRBV5-1 and TRBJ2-2; 12 positions agree with TRBD2. This CDR3 region has 18 residues. CDR1 and CDR2 (germline): SGHRS, YFSETQ. J was trimmed by 4 bases and V by 1 base; bases with no gene match: 8. In DNA form, the CDR3 reads TGCGCCAGCAGCTTGAGGCTAGCGGGGGGGCAAGGCACCGGGGAGCTGTTTTTT. Amino acids: CASSLRLAGGQGTGELFF.

Concerning this clone itself: The sample carries other DNA sequences with the same CDR3. This sequence joins TRBV7-9 and TRBJ2-5; TRBD2 agrees at 13 bases. This CDR3 has 15 residues. V lost 3 bases and J lost 2; bases outside the gene matches: 0. Germline V lookup: CDR1 SEHNR, CDR2 FQNEAQ (reference sequence). CDR3 loop: CASSLGLAGQETQYF. DNA of the CDR3: TGTGCCAGCAGCTTGGGACTAGCGGGGCAAGAGACCCAGTACTTC.

The chain uses TRBV27 and TRBJ2-1; unclear D gene. V dropped 2 bases and J dropped 2 bases, with 7 bases sitting between them. Germline V lookup: CDR1 MNHEY, CDR2 SMNVEV (reference sequence). The CDR3 totals 14 residues. CDR3 sequence: CASSLDSTYNEQFF. DNA of the CDR3: TGTGCCAGCAGTTTAGATAGCACCTACAATGAGCAGTTCTTC.

This clone was detected only a few times. The J gene is TRBJ2-7, the V gene TRBV10-3, with TRBD2 identical over 13 bases. The V segment lost 4 bases and the J segment 0 bases; nucleotides outside the gene matches: 6. There are 17 residues in the CDR3. Germline V gene lookup returns CDR1 ENHRY and CDR2 SYGVKD. The CDR3: CAISGGLAGRDSYEQYF. CDR3 bases: TGTGCCATCAGTGGGGGACTAGCGGGACGTGACTCCTACGAGCAGTACTTC.

The J gene is TRBJ1-1, the V gene TRBV11-2, with 7 bases lining up with TRBD1. The CDR3 sequence is 15 residues long. Trimming took 4 bases from V and 0 from J; bases not matched to a gene: 5. In germline, CDR1 is SGHAT, CDR2 FQNNGV. The CDR3 spells CASSSSTGMNTEAFF. The CDR3 DNA is TGTGCCAGCAGCTCATCGACAGGGATGAACACTGAAGCTTTCTTT. Full variable domain (rest looked up from reference TRBV11-2 and TRBJ1-1): EAGVAQSPRYKIIEKRQSVAFWCNPISGHATLYWYQQILGQGPKLLIQFQNNGVVDDSQLPKDRFSAERLKGVDSTLKIQPAKLEDSAVYLCASSSSTGMNTEAFFGQGTRLTVV.

This sequence joins TRBV27 and TRBJ1-2; the match to TRBD1 covers 11 bases. The CDR3 spans 16 residues. CDR1 MNHEY and CDR2 SMNVEV come from the germline V gene (reference sequence). V dropped 4 bases and J dropped 1; count of bases not matched to a gene: 5. The CDR3 protein is CASSSPGQGDNYGYTF. In DNA, the CDR3 is TGTGCCAGCAGTTCTCCGGGACAGGGGGATAACTATGGCTACACCTTC.

This chain joins TRBV27 and TRBJ2-1; TRBD1 is a possible D gene (6 bases). The V gene lost 6 bases and the J gene lost 3 bases, with 15 bases spanning the gap. CDR1 is MNHEY and CDR2 is SMNVEV in the germline V gene (reference sequence). The CDR3 runs to 15 residues. CDR3 in amino acids: CASSPPWTDYNEQFF. The CDR3 bases are TGTGCCAGCAGCCCTCCGTGGACAGACTACAATGAGCAGTTCTTC.

This clone was seen a handful of times. V usage is TRBV4-1 and J usage is TRBJ2-2; possible D gene TRBD1, 5 bases. V was cut by 6 bases and J by 7 bases, with 12 bases left in between. Germline CDR1 MGHRA, CDR2 YSYEKL. The CDR3 length is 13 residues. The CDR3 spells CASSPQGDGELFF. CDR3 nucleotides: TGCGCCAGCAGTCCACAAGGGGACGGGGAGCTGTTTTTT.

V usage is TRBV29-1 and J usage is TRBJ1-2, with D tentatively TRBD1 (5 bases). The CDR3 totals 15 residues. Germline V CDR1 and CDR2: SQVTM, ANQGSEA. Trimming removed 7 bases at V and 1 base at J, with 19 bases between. The CDR3 DNA is TGCAGCGCTTTGGCCTACAGGAGAATTAACTATGGCTACACCTTC. Protein: CSALAYRRINYGYTF.

V usage is TRBV15 and J usage is TRBJ1-5; no firm D call. The CDR3 contains 13 residues. Germline lookup yields CDR1 LNHNV and CDR2 YYDKDF (reference sequence). Between the trimmed V and J ends, which lost 1 base and 6 bases, there was a span of 7 bases. The CDR3 loop reads CATSRGAGQPQHF. The CDR3 DNA sequence: TGTGCCACCAGCAGAGGGGCCGGTCAGCCCCAGCATTTT.

V usage is TRBV12-3 or TRBV12-4 and J usage is TRBJ1-5; 9 bases map to TRBD1. The ends lost 6 bases at V and 4 bases at J; junction bases unmatched: 1. The CDR3 loop spans 13 amino acids. CDR3 residues: CASRGTGNQPQHF. The CDR3 DNA reads TGTGCCAGCAGGGGGACAGGGAATCAGCCCCAGCATTTT.

The chain couples TRBV29-1 to TRBJ2-7; D perhaps matches TRBD1 (5 bases). Trimming stripped 0 bases from V and 4 bases from J, with 13 bases between. The germline CDR1 and CDR2 sequences are SQVTM and ANQGSEA. The CDR3 is made up of 14 amino acids. The CDR3 spells CSVEEVGVGYEQYF. The CDR3 nucleotides read TGCAGCGTTGAAGAAGTAGGGGTGGGATACGAGCAGTACTTC.

The V call is TRBV5-1, the J call TRBJ2-7; TRBD2 aligns across 11 bases. The V gene's germline CDR1 is SGHRS and CDR2 YFSETQ. The CDR3 length is 17 residues. The trim removed 0 bases at V and 0 bases at J, leaving 5 bases unmatched. The CDR3 DNA sequence: TGCGCCAGCAGCTTGGGACTAGCGGGGAGAAGCTCCTACGAGCAGTACTTC. Encoded protein: CASSLGLAGRSSYEQYF.

On this clone: A junction end diverges from the germline sequence, so it may reflect a read error. The rearrangement uses TRBV7-9 and TRBJ1-4; 9 nucleotides align to TRBD1. The germline V gene encodes CDR1 SEHNR and CDR2 FQNEAQ (reference sequence). The CDR3 runs to 13 residues. The CDR3 DNA is TGTGCCAGCAGCGGGAGGGACAGGGAGAGAGGGGCCTTT. This gives the protein CASSGRDRERGAF.

DNA of the CDR3: TGTGCCACCAGTGACTCGACAGGGGGTGACCTAGATACGCAGTATTTT. Amino acid sequence: CATSDSTGGDLDTQYF. This chain links TRBV24-1 with TRBJ2-3, with 9 bases lining up with TRBD1. Germline V lookup: CDR1 KGHDR, CDR2 SFDVKD. V lost 4 bases to trimming and J lost 5 bases; unmatched junction nucleotides: 9. The CDR3 contains 16 residues.

This chain joins TRBV27 and TRBJ1-2, with 9 bases fitting TRBD1. CDR3 length: 18 residues. Germline V lookup: CDR1 MNHEY, CDR2 SMNVEV (reference sequence). Unmatched junction bases numbered 14, after V lost 4 bases and J lost 2 bases. The CDR3 sequence is CASSYGRDRVLANYGYTF. For the CDR3, the DNA is TGTGCCAGCAGTTATGGTCGGGACAGGGTATTAGCGAACTATGGCTACACCTTC.

This sequence joins TRBV18 and TRBJ2-2, with D tentatively TRBD1 (6 bases). Germline CDR1 and CDR2: KGHSH and LQKENI. The CDR3 spans 15 residues. The germline V and J ends were trimmed by 3 bases and 5 bases, with 13 bases remaining between them. DNA for the CDR3: TGTGCCAGCTCACCGGGGGACACACGAACCGGGGAGCTGTTTTTT. Protein sequence: CASSPGDTRTGELFF.